This T cell receptor (beta chain) derives from a study of T cells after yellow fever vaccination. Study overall: Low-cell-number fractions underwent preparation using SMART-Seq v4 Ultra Low Input.

Study outcomes and limitations: Within FACS-sorted repertoires, abundant clonotypes contaminating from the bulk population could be present.

This clonotype was counted between two and nine times. Its matching antigen is unknown. 5'RACE template switching generated TCR cDNA, adding a universal primer site and UMIs. Via MiXCR, TCRdb re-called the 5' RACE reads, giving one row per CDR3 protein. This table holds 320,000 or so distinct CDR3 sequences, roughly 8% found once. The specimen was PBMCs, collected approximately 47 days after the first yellow fever vaccination. The receptor's source is a man aged 18-30 years who received the YFV17D yellow fever vaccine.

The chain's CDR3 is CASSLSDSYGYTF. The DNA of the CDR3 is TGTGCCAGCAGCTTATCTGATAGCTATGGCTACACCTTC. The chain combines TRBV7-9 with TRBJ1-2, with no clear D. The CDR3 spans 13 residues. Trimming stripped 2 bases from V and 4 bases from J, with 8 bases between. Germline CDR1 and CDR2: SEHNR and FQNEAQ (reference sequence).